The following is a T cell receptor beta chain sequence with its context. This sample is part of a study of T cell changes during pregnancy in multiple sclerosis. The table came from immunoSEQ multiplex PCR; TCRdb's copy has only in-frame clones and leaves some out. Found here are fewer than 40,000 clones, about nine tenths of them singletons; the top ten hold 0.4% to 0.55%. Sequences were derived from CD4+ T cells from peripheral blood mononuclear cells, sampled in the first trimester of pregnancy. This clonotype originated in a female donor in good health, enrolled as a control in a pregnancy study.

The CDR3 nucleotides are TGTGCCAGCAGCCGGGTGCAGGGGACCTACGAGCAGTACTTC. Translated, it gives CASSRVQGTYEQYF. V gene TRBV7-9 combines with J gene TRBJ2-7; tentative D call: TRBD1 (6 bases). The CDR3 length is 14 residues. Trimming left V 5 bases short and J 2 bases short, with 13 bases between. The germline V gene has CDR1 SEHNR and CDR2 FQNEAQ (reference sequence).